Below, 9 T cell receptor beta chains from the same sample are listed, as sequenced in a study of blood T cell repertoires in COVID-19. Assay: immunoSEQ multiplex PCR; the TCRdb copy retains only in-frame clones and omits some. The data contain about 120,000 clones, about four fifths of them singletons. Material: peripheral blood. The receptors originated from a man in his sixties with active or convalescent COVID-19.

This clone was seen a handful of times. The rearrangement uses TRBV9 and TRBJ2-3, with TRBD1 matching over 10 bases. J lost 3 bases, V lost 6 bases, and 7 bases had no gene match. The germline CDR1 and CDR2 sequences are SGDLS and YYNGEE. The CDR3 extends over 15 amino acids. The CDR3 bases are TGTGCCAGCACCAGAGGACAGGGGGGTACAGATACGCAGTATTTT. Translating gives CASTRGQGGTDTQYF.

The chain couples TRBV2 to TRBJ1-2; D is ambiguous. The CDR3 is 12 amino acids. The V end was cut by 6 bases, the J end by 6 bases, with 11 bases between. CDR1 is SNHLY and CDR2 is FYNNEI in the germline V gene. The CDR3: CASRYGSDGYTF. As DNA, the CDR3 is TGTGCCAGCAGGTACGGTTCCGATGGCTACACCTTC. Looking up the rest from reference TRBV2 and TRBJ1-2 gives the full variable domain: EPEVTQTPSHQVTQMGQEVILRCVPISNHLYFYWYRQILGQKVEFLVSFYNNEISEKSEIFDDQFSVERPDGSNFTLKIRSTKLEDSAMYFCASRYGSDGYTFGSGTRLTVV.

The rearrangement joins TRBV13 to TRBJ1-2, with TRBD1 identical over 10 bases. This CDR3 comprises 14 residues. Germline assignment: CDR1 PRHDT and CDR2 FYEKMQ (reference sequence). Trimming cost V 5 bases and J 4 bases; bases outside gene matches: 4. The CDR3 reads CASSGQGVLYGYTF. The CDR3 DNA reads as TGTGCCAGCAGCGGACAGGGGGTTCTCTATGGCTACACCTTC.

This chain joins TRBV19 and TRBJ2-2; D call uncertain. From germline, CDR1 is LNHDA and CDR2 SQIVND (reference sequence). Trimming took 3 bases from V and 6 from J, leaving 11 bases between them. The CDR3 spans 14 residues. This CDR3 reads CASSIPQVPGELFF. CDR3 bases: TGTGCCAGTAGTATTCCCCAGGTCCCCGGGGAGCTGTTTTTT.

The chain recombines TRBV29-1 with TRBJ2-1; 8 bases line up with TRBD2. The ends lost 7 bases at V and 0 bases at J; junction bases unmatched: 2. CDR1 and CDR2 from the germline V gene are SQVTM and ANQGSEA. The CDR3 runs to 13 residues. In DNA, the CDR3 is TGCAGCGGACTAGCGAGCTCCTACAATGAGCAGTTCTTC. It yields the protein CSGLASSYNEQFF.

The V and J genes are TRBV6-2 or TRBV6-3 and TRBJ2-5, with 8 bases aligning to TRBD2. The CDR3 length is 14 residues. J was trimmed by 5 bases and V by 2 bases; bases with no gene match: 4. Looked up from germline, CDR1 is MNHEY and CDR2 is SVGEGT. CDR3 DNA: TGTGCCAGCAGTTACGGGACTAGGAACGAGACCCAGTACTTC. Its translation is CASSYGTRNETQYF.

The chain carries TRBV14 and TRBJ1-4, with TRBD1 as a possible D gene (5 bases). The CDR3 loop spans 15 amino acids. V was trimmed by 0 bases and J by 5 bases, leaving 10 bases between them. Germline lookup yields CDR1 SGHDN and CDR2 FVKESK. The CDR3: CASSQEGLPNEKLFF. The CDR3, as DNA: TGTGCCAGCAGCCAAGAGGGACTACCCAATGAAAAACTGTTTTTT.

The J gene is TRBJ2-3, the V gene TRBV28; TRBD2 matches 7 bases. The V and J ends lost 8 bases and 1 base, in that order; junction bases with no gene match: 9. CDR1 is MDHEN and CDR2 is SYDVKM in the germline V gene. CDR3 size: 15 residues. For the CDR3, the DNA is TGTGCCAGCCTCGCGGGAGCGTTGGGCACAGATACGCAGTATTTT. Translation gives CASLAGALGTDTQYF.

The chain is built from TRBV2 and TRBJ1-5; D may be TRBD1 (5 bases). V shed 6 bases and J shed 6 bases, with 18 bases lying between them. This CDR3 has 15 residues. Germline CDR1 SNHLY, CDR2 FYNNEI. CDR3 DNA sequence: TGTGCCAGCAGAGCTGGGGGGGGTTCGGCTCAGCCCCAGCATTTT. Its translation is CASRAGGGSAQPQHF.